What follows describes a single TCR beta chain. No antigen is known for it. This sample stems from a study of cytomegalovirus exposure and HLA in healthy donors. Notes on the study in general: Based on reports, TCR beta sequences accurately predicted HLA-A and HLA-B alleles for most subjects. Sequencing artifact likely explains a cluster of highly shared sequence variants.

CDR1 and CDR2 (germline): MNHEY, SMNVEV (reference sequence). Trimming removed 5 bases from V and 5 bases from J; junction bases left unmatched: 5. CDR3 length: 13 amino acids. Vbeta (60) and Jbeta (13) primers were used in the PCR. Assay used: immunoSEQ multiplex PCR; TCRdb lists only in-frame clones, some missing. This table holds around 150,000 clones, 65% to 80% found once. The clonotype was recovered from a woman aged 40-49 years in good health and CMV-seropositive. Material: PBMCs. The chain joins TRBV27 to TRBJ1-2; TRBD1 matches 7 bases. The CDR3 reads CASSPTGEYGYTF. For the CDR3, the DNA is TGTGCCAGCAGTCCTACAGGGGAATATGGCTACACCTTC.